This entry lists 27 T cell receptor beta chains sequenced from one sample in a study of OX40 agonist ivuxolimab in advanced cancers. Sequenced by immunoSEQ multiplex PCR; TCRdb stores in-frame clones only, minus some. The profile shows 50,000 to 65,000 clones, about nine tenths of them singletons. This material consisted of CD4+ or CD8+ T cells sorted from blood, taken in a trial of the OX40 agonist ivuxolimab. Receptors originate from an adult with an advanced solid tumor such as melanoma, head and neck, liver or kidney cancer.

V is TRBV9 and J is TRBJ2-1; D is unresolved. CDR1 is SGDLS, CDR2 YYNGEE, per germline. This CDR3 comprises 14 residues. Trimming removed 4 bases at V and 0 bases at J, with 8 bases between. The chain's CDR3 is CASSRWDSYNEQFF. CDR3 nucleotides: TGTGCCAGCAGCCGTTGGGACTCCTACAATGAGCAGTTCTTC.

The chain employs TRBV19 and TRBJ2-1; weak D call: TRBD1 (6 bases). V was trimmed by 5 bases and J by 4 bases, leaving 12 bases between them. The CDR3 sequence is 14 residues long. Germline V gene sequence: CDR1 LNHDA, CDR2 SQIVND (reference sequence). CDR3 sequence (DNA): TGTGCCAGTAGTGCCCGGACAGTTTACAATGAGCAGTTCTTC. Its protein is CASSARTVYNEQFF.

This chain links TRBV6-1 with TRBJ2-7, with D perhaps matching TRBD1 (6 bases). Trimming removed 2 bases at V and 3 bases at J, with 14 bases between. This CDR3 comprises 15 residues. Germline CDR1 and CDR2: MNHNS and SASEGT. The CDR3 spells CASSESWTAVYEQYF. The CDR3 nucleotides read TGTGCCAGCAGTGAATCCTGGACAGCAGTCTACGAGCAGTACTTC.

The chain couples TRBV10-3 to TRBJ1-1; the D gene is possibly TRBD1 (5 bases). Germline CDR1 ENHRY, CDR2 SYGVKD. V lost 5 bases, J lost 4 bases, and 8 bases lay in between. There are 12 residues in the CDR3. CDR3 region: CAISPGTTEAFF. The CDR3 DNA is TGTGCCATCAGTCCCGGGACCACTGAAGCTTTCTTT.

This clone was counted only a few times. The rearrangement uses TRBV5-1 and TRBJ2-1; no reliable D call. Germline assignment: CDR1 SGHRS and CDR2 YFSETQ. The CDR3 length is 11 residues. Between the trimmed V and J ends, which lost 5 bases and 6 bases, there was a span of 6 bases. CDR3 coding DNA: TGCGCCAGCAGTATGGGCAATGAGCAGTTCTTC. Translating it yields CASSMGNEQFF.

This clone has a single count. V usage is TRBV7-2 and J usage is TRBJ2-1; D uncertain. V dropped 4 bases and J dropped 4 bases, with 23 bases sitting between them. The CDR3 contains 18 residues. Germline values: CDR1 SGHTA, CDR2 FQGNSA. The CDR3 DNA is TGTGCCAGCAGCTCGCCTCCCCAGACTTTGACGTGGTACAATGAGCAGTTCTTC. Translating gives CASSSPPQTLTWYNEQFF.

As regards this clone: Relative to the germline gene, one junction end is altered; a read error may explain this. The V gene is TRBV4-3, the J gene TRBJ2-3, with D maybe TRBD2 (5 bases). The length of the CDR3 is 14 residues. Germline V gene data show CDR1 as LGHNA and CDR2 as YSLEER. The DNA for the CDR3 is TGCACCAGCAGCCAAGATACGGGAACAGATACGCAGTATTTT. Protein sequence: CTSSQDTGTDTQYF.

The chain employs TRBV9 and TRBJ2-3; TRBD2 matches 8 bases. CDR3 length: 16 residues. Germline CDR1 SGDLS, CDR2 YYNGEE. The V and J ends lost 0 bases and 5 bases, in that order; junction bases with no gene match: 8. CDR3 amino acids: CASSVANGRAKDTQYF. The CDR3, as DNA: TGTGCCAGCAGCGTAGCCAACGGGAGGGCTAAAGATACGCAGTATTTT.

J is TRBJ2-7 and V is TRBV4-3; D is unclear. V was pared by 0 bases and J by 2 bases, with 14 bases between. The CDR3 contains 16 residues. Germline CDR1 and CDR2: LGHNA and YSLEER. The CDR3 DNA reads as TGCGCCAGCAGCCAAGATCCGGCTCCTGGGACCTACGAGCAGTACTTC. Amino acids: CASSQDPAPGTYEQYF.

The V and J genes are TRBV15 and TRBJ2-2; TRBD1 agrees at 8 bases. CDR3 size: 17 residues. Germline V gives CDR1 LNHNV, CDR2 YYDKDF (reference sequence). Unmatched junction bases numbered 9, after V lost 3 bases and J lost 3 bases. The CDR3 bases are TGTGCCACCAGCAGCACCCGGACAGGGTATTACACCGGGGAGCTGTTTTTT. Its translation: CATSSTRTGYYTGELFF.

The chain recombines TRBV7-9 with TRBJ1-2; 9 positions match TRBD1. V shed 6 bases and J 1 base; nucleotides not matched to a gene: 9. The germline gives CDR1 SEHNR, CDR2 FQNEAQ (reference sequence). This CDR3 spans 16 amino acids. The CDR3 bases are TGTGCCAGCAGTATGAGCGGGACAGGGCATAACTATGGCTACACCTTC. It translates to CASSMSGTGHNYGYTF. The full variable domain, with the rest looked up from reference TRBV7-9 and TRBJ1-2, is DTGVSQNPRHKITKRGQNVTFRCDPISEHNRLYWYRQTLGQGPEFLTYFQNEAQLEKSRLLSDRFSAERPKGSFSTLEIQRTEQGDSAMYLCASSMSGTGHNYGYTFGSGTRLTVV.

The chain couples TRBV4-1 to TRBJ2-1, with D uncertain. The CDR3 has 13 amino acids. V lost 0 bases to trimming and J lost 8 bases, with 8 bases between them. CDR1 and CDR2 (germline): MGHRA, YSYEKL. CDR3 sequence reads: CASSQELGHEQFF. CDR3 coding DNA: TGCGCCAGCAGCCAAGAGTTGGGTCATGAGCAGTTCTTC.

The J gene is TRBJ2-3, the V gene TRBV4-1; D is undetermined. The V end lost 4 bases, the J end lost 3 bases, and 23 bases lay between the germline ends. This CDR3 comprises 18 residues. Germline V lookup: CDR1 MGHRA, CDR2 YSYEKL. CDR3 loop: CASSRSISGLGLTDTQYF. As DNA, the CDR3 is TGCGCCAGCAGCCGATCAATCTCCGGGCTGGGGTTGACAGATACGCAGTATTTT.

V and J are TRBV19 and TRBJ1-5, with 11 bases aligning to TRBD1. The length of the CDR3 is 16 residues. Germline loops: CDR1 LNHDA, CDR2 SQIVND (reference sequence). Trimming took 5 bases from V and 5 from J; bases not matched to a gene: 8. The CDR3 protein is CASSLGTGGIDQPQHF. CDR3 bases: TGTGCCAGTAGTCTAGGGACAGGGGGAATAGATCAGCCCCAGCATTTT.

V usage is TRBV28 and J usage is TRBJ1-4; D may be TRBD1 (5 bases). Trimming cost V 3 bases and J 5 bases, with 10 bases left between them. Germline assignment: CDR1 MDHEN and CDR2 SYDVKM. There are 14 residues in the CDR3. The DNA of the CDR3 is TGTGCCAGCAGTTTCCCAGGGAAGAATGAAAAACTGTTTTTT. Translated, it gives CASSFPGKNEKLFF.

This clone was detected a few times. The CDR3 sequence is CASKGQGTYEQYF. The DNA of the CDR3 is TGTGCCAGCAAGGGACAGGGGACCTACGAGCAGTACTTC. The chain combines TRBV28 with TRBJ2-7; 10 bases are shared with TRBD1. Germline V gene sequence: CDR1 MDHEN, CDR2 SYDVKM. The junction had 2 bases not matched to a gene; V was cut back by 7 bases and J by 2 bases. The CDR3 is 13 amino acids.

J is TRBJ2-2 and V is TRBV4-2, with 10 bases that match TRBD2. Germline lookup yields CDR1 LGHNA and CDR2 YNFKEQ. After removal of 0 bases from V and 4 bases from J, the junction contained 5 bases not matched to a gene. The CDR3 is 17 amino acids. The CDR3 DNA reads TGTGCCAGCAGCCAAGATTCACTAGCGGGACCCACCGGGGAGCTGTTTTTT. It translates to CASSQDSLAGPTGELFF.

J is TRBJ2-6 and V is TRBV2; D assignment may be TRBD1 or TRBD2 (5 bases each). V lost 6 bases to trimming and J lost 0 bases, with 15 bases between them. There are 17 residues in the CDR3. The germline V gene has CDR1 SNHLY and CDR2 FYNNEI. The CDR3, as DNA: TGTGCCAGCAGAGGGACGGCCAACCTCTCTGGGGCCAACGTCCTGACTTTC. This codes for CASRGTANLSGANVLTF.

The chain links TRBV27 to TRBJ2-7, with 7 bases aligning to TRBD1. CDR1 is MNHEY, CDR2 SMNVEV, per germline (reference sequence). V shed 5 bases, J shed 7 bases, and the junction held 8 bases outside the gene matches. The length of the CDR3 is 13 residues. CDR3 region: CASSPTTGDEQYF. CDR3 sequence (DNA): TGTGCCAGCAGTCCGACTACAGGGGATGAGCAGTACTTC.

This clone was seen a handful of times. The CDR3 spells CASSRTENTGELFF. CDR3 DNA sequence: TGTGCCAGCAGCAGGACAGAGAACACCGGGGAGCTGTTTTTT. V is TRBV6-6 and J is TRBJ2-2, with D tentatively TRBD1 (6 bases). The CDR3 is made up of 14 amino acids. CDR1 MNHNY and CDR2 SVGAGI come from the germline V gene (reference sequence). Deletions cut 6 bases from V and 1 base from J, with 9 bases between.

This chain uses TRBV4-3 with TRBJ1-3; D not resolved. Trimming stripped 3 bases from V and 0 bases from J, with 12 bases between. Germline V CDR1 and CDR2: LGHNA, YSLEER. The CDR3 is 16 amino acids. The CDR3 here is CASSQSGADSGNTIYF. The CDR3 DNA is TGCGCCAGCAGCCAGAGTGGAGCCGACTCTGGAAACACCATATATTTT.

This chain links TRBV7-8 with TRBJ2-3; 11 positions match TRBD2. The V segment lost 4 bases and the J segment 1 base; nucleotides outside the gene matches: 4. The CDR3 covers 16 residues. Germline V gene lookup returns CDR1 SGHVS and CDR2 FQNEAQ. The CDR3 spells CASSSLAGGGTDTQYF. In nucleotides, the CDR3 is TGTGCCAGCAGCTCTTTAGCGGGAGGGGGCACAGATACGCAGTATTTT.

The chain carries TRBV27 and TRBJ2-7, with no clear D. CDR1 is MNHEY and CDR2 is SMNVEV in the germline V gene (reference sequence). The CDR3 sequence is 16 residues long. V was trimmed by 5 bases and J by 2 bases, leaving 19 bases between them. CDR3 sequence reads: CASSVLKESIPYEQYF. The CDR3 nucleotides are TGTGCCAGCAGTGTACTGAAGGAAAGCATCCCCTACGAGCAGTACTTC.

The rearrangement links TRBV7-6 to TRBJ1-4, with D possibly matching TRBD1 (5 bases). The V end was cut by 1 base, the J end by 7 bases, with 10 bases between. The CDR3 contains 14 residues. Germline V gene data show CDR1 as SGHVS and CDR2 as FNYEAQ. CDR3 nucleotides: TGTGCCAGCAGCTTAGGGCAGGGAGGTGAAAAACTGTTTTTT. This gives the protein CASSLGQGGEKLFF.

The chain combines TRBV4-3 with TRBJ2-6; D possibly corresponds to TRBD1 (6 bases). Germline values: CDR1 LGHNA, CDR2 YSLEER. The CDR3 is 17 residues long. Trimming took off 4 bases at V and 0 bases at J, with 13 bases between the two ends. The CDR3 spells CASSPGQPYSGANVLTF. CDR3 DNA: TGCGCCAGCAGCCCTGGACAGCCATACTCTGGGGCCAACGTCCTGACTTTC.

This clone was seen only a few times. This chain joins TRBV28 and TRBJ1-5; D is undetermined. From germline, CDR1 is MDHEN and CDR2 SYDVKM. Trimming took 2 bases from V and 7 from J, leaving 6 bases between them. The CDR3 is made up of 12 amino acids. The CDR3 coding sequence is TGTGCCAGCAGTTTAGGGGTCCAGCCCCAGCATTTT. Residues: CASSLGVQPQHF.

The chain employs TRBV7-9 and TRBJ2-7; maybe TRBD2 (5 bases). The CDR3 has 13 residues. Germline CDR1 reads SEHNR; CDR2 reads FQNEAQ (reference sequence). Trimming left V 0 bases short and J 6 bases short, with 9 bases between. The CDR3 DNA is TGTGCCAGCAGCTTAGCGACCAGCGGCGAGCAGTACTTC. Encoded protein: CASSLATSGEQYF.